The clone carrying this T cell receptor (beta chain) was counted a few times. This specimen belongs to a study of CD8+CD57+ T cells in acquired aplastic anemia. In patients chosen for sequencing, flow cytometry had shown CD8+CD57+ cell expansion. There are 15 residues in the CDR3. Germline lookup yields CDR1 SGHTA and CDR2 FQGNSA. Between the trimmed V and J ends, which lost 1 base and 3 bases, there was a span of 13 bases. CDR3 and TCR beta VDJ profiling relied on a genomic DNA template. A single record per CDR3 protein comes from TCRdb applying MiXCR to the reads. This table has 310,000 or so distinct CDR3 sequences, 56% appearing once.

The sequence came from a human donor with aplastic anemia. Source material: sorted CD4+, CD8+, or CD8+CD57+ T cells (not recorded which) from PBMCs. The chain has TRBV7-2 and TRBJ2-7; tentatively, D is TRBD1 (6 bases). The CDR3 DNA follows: TGTGCCAGCAGCTTAGGTCCAGGGGCCGGCTACGAGCAGTACTTC. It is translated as CASSLGPGAGYEQYF.